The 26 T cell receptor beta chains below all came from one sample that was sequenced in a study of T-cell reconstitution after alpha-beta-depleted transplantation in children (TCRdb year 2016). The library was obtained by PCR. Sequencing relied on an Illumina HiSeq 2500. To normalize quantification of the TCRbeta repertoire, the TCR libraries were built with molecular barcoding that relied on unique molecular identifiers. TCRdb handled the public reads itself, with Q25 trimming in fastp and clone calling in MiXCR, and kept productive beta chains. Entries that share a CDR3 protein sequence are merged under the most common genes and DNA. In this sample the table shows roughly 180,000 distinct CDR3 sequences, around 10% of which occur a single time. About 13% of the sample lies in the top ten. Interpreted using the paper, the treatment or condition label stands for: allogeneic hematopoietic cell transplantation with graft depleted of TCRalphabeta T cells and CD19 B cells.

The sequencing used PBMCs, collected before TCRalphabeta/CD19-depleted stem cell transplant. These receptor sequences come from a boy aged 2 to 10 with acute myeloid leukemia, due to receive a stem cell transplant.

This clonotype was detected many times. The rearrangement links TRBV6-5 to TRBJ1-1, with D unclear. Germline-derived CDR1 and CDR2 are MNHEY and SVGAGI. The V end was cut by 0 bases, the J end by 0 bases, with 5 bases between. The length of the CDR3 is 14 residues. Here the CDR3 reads CASSYSMLNTEAFF. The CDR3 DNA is TGTGCCAGCAGTTACTCGATGTTGAACACTGAAGCTTTCTTT.

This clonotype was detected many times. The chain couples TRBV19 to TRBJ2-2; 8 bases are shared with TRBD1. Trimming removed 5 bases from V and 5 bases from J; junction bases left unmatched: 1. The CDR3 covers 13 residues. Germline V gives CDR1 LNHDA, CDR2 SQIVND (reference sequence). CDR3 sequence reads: CASSWTGTGELFF. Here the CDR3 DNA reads TGTGCCAGTAGTTGGACAGGGACCGGGGAGCTGTTTTTT.

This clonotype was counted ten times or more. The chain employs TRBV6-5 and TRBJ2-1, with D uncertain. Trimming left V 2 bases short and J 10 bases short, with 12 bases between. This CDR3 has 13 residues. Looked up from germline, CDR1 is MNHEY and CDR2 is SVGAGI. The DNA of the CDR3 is TGTGCCAGCAGTTACGGCACCTCCGCGGAGCAGTTCTTC. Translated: CASSYGTSAEQFF.

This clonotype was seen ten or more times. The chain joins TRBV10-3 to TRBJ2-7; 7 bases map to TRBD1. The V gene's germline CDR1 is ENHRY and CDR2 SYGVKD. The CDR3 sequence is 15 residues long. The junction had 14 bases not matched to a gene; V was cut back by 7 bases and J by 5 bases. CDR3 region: CAINDVSTGHHEQYF. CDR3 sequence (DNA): TGTGCCATCAACGACGTCTCGACAGGGCATCACGAGCAGTACTTC.

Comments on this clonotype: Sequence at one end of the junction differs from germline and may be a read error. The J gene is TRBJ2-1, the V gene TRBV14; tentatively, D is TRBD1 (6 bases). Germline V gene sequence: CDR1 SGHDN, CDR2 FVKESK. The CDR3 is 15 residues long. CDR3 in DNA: TGTGCCAACAGCCAAGACAGGCTTCTTTTGAATGAGCAGTTCTTC. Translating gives CANSQDRLLLNEQFF.

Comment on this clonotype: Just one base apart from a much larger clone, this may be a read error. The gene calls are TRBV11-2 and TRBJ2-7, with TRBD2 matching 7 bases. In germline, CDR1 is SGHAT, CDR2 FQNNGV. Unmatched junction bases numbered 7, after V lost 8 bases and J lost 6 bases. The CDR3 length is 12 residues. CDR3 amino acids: CASLGRAFEQYF. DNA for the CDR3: TGTGCCAGCCTTGGGAGGGCCTTCGAGCAGTACTTC. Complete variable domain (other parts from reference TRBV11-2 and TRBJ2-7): EAGVAQSPRYKIIEKRQSVAFWCNPISGHATLYWYQQILGQGPKLLIQFQNNGVVDDSQLPKDRFSAERLKGVDSTLKIQPAKLEDSAVYLCASLGRAFEQYFGPGTRLTVT.

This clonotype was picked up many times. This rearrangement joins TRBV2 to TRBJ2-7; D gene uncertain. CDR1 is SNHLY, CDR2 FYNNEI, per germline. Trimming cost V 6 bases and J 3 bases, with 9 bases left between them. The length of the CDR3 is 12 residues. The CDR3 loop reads CASRGLVYEQYV. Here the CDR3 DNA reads TGTGCCAGCAGAGGTTTGGTCTACGAGCAGTACGTC.

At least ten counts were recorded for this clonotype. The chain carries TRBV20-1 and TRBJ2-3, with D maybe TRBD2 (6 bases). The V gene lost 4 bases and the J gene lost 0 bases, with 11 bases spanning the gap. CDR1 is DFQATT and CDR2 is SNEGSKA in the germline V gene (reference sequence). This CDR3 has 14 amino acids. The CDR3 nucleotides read TGCAGTGCTATCCGGGACTTGAGCACAGATACGCAGTATTTT. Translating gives CSAIRDLSTDTQYF.

The CDR3 bases are TGCGCCAGCAGCCCGGGACTAGCGGGAAGAAAAAATTCGGATGAGCAGTTCTTC. This gives the protein CASSPGLAGRKNSDEQFF. The rearrangement joins TRBV4-1 to TRBJ2-1; 13 bases are shared with TRBD2. The junction had 14 bases not matched to a gene; V was cut back by 4 bases and J by 8 bases. CDR1 is MGHRA, CDR2 YSYEKL, per germline. This CDR3 is built from 18 residues.

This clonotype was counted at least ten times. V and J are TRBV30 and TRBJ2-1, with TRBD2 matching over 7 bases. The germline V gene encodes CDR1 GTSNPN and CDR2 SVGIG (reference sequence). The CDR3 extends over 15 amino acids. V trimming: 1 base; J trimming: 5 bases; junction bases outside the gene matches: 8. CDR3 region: CAWSGGVRGDNEQFF. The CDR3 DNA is TGTGCCTGGAGTGGGGGAGTCCGGGGGGACAATGAGCAGTTCTTC.

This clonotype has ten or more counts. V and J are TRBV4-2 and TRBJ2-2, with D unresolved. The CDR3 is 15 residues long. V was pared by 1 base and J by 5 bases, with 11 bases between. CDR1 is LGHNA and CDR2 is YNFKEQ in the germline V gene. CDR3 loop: CASSQVPVGTGELFF. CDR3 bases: TGTGCCAGCAGCCAAGTTCCGGTGGGGACCGGGGAGCTGTTTTTT.

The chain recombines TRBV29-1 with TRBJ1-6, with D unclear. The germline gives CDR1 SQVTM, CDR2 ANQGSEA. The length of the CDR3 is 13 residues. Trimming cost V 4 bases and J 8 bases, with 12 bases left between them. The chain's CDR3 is CSVGESQDSPLHF. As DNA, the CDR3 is TGCAGCGTTGGGGAATCTCAAGATTCACCCCTCCACTTT.

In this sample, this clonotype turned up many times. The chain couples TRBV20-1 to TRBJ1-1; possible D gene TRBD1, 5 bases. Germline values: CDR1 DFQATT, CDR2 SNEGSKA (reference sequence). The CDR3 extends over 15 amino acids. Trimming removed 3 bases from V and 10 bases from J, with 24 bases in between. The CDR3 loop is CSASDISGVVLGAFF. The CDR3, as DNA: TGCAGTGCTAGTGATATTTCGGGGGTTGTCTTAGGAGCTTTCTTT.

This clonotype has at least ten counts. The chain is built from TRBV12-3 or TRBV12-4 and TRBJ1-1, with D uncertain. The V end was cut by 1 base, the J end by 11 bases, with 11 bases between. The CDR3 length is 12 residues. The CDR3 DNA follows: TGTGCCAGCAGTTTAGGGCGGGGTTTGGCTTTCTTT. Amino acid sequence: CASSLGRGLAFF.

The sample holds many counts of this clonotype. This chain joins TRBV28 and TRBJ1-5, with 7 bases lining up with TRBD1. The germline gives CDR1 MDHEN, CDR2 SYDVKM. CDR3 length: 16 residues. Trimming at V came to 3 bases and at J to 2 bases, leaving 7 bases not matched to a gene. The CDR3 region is CASSFTRRGGNQPQHF. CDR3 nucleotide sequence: TGTGCCAGCAGTTTTACCCGCAGGGGGGGCAATCAGCCCCAGCATTTT.

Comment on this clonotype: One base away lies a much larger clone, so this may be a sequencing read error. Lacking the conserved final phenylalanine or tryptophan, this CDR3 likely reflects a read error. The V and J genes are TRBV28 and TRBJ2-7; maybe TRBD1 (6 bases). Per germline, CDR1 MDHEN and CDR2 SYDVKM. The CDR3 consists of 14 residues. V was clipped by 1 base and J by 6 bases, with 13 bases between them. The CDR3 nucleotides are TGTGCCAGCAGTTTATCAGGGGCCGCGGTCGAGCAGTACCTC. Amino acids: CASSLSGAAVEQYL.

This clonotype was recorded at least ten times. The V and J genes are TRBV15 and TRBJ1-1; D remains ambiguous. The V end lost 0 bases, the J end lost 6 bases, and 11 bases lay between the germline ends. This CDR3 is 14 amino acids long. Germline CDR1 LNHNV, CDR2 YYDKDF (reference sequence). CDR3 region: CATSRDRNFPEAFF. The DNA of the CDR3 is TGTGCCACCAGCAGAGATAGGAACTTCCCTGAAGCTTTCTTT.

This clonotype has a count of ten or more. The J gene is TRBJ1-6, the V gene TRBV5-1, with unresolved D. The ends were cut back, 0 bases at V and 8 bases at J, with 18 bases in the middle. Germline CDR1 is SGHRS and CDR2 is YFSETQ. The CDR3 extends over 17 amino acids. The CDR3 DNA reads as TGCGCCAGCAGCTTGGATGGCAGCACCGGCGGGGATTCACCCCTCCACTTT. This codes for CASSLDGSTGGDSPLHF.

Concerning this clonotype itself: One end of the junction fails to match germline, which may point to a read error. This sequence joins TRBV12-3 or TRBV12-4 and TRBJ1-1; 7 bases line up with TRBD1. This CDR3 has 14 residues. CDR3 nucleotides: TGTGCCAGCAGTTTAGAACAGGGGAACACTGAAGCTCTCTTT. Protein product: CASSLEQGNTEALF.

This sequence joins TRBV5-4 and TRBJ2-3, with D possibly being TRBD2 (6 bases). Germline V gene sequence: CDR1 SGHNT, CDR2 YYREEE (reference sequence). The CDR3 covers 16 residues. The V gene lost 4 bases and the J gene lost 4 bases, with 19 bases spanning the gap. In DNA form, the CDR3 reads TGTGCCAGCAGCACCGTGCGGGGCGGAGACGCAGATACGCAGTATTTT. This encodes CASSTVRGGDADTQYF. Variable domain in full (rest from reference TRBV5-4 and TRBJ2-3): ETGVTQSPTHLIKTRGQQVTLRCSSQSGHNTVSWYQQALGQGPQFIFQYYREEENGRGNFPPRFSGLQFPNYSSELNVNALELDDSALYLCASSTVRGGDADTQYFGPGTRLTVL.

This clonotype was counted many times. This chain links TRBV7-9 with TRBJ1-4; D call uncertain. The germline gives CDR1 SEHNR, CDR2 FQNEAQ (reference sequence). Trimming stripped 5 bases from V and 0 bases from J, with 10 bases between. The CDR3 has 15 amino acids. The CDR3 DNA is TGTGCCAGCAGCCTAAAGGAGGCAACTAATGAAAAACTGTTTTTT. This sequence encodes CASSLKEATNEKLFF.

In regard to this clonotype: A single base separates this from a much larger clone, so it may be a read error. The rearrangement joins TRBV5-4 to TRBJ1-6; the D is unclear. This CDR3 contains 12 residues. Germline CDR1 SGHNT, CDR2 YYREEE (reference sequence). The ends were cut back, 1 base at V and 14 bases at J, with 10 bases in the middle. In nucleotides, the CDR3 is TGTGCCAGCAGCTTGCTTTCCTCAGCCCTCCACTTT. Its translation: CASSLLSSALHF.

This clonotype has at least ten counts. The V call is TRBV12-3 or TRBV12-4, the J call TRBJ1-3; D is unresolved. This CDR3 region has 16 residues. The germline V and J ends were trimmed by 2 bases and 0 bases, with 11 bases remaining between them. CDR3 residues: CASSLRQAPSGNTIYF. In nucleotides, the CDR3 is TGTGCCAGCAGTTTAAGGCAGGCTCCCTCTGGAAACACCATATATTTT.

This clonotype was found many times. Here the CDR3 DNA reads TGTGCCAGCAGCTTAATAGACAGGGGTAACACTGAAGCTTTCTTT. Its protein is CASSLIDRGNTEAFF. The chain employs TRBV7-9 and TRBJ1-1, with TRBD1 identical over 8 bases. Per germline, CDR1 SEHNR and CDR2 FQNEAQ (reference sequence). The CDR3 runs 15 residues. Germline trimming cut 2 bases from V and 2 bases from J; bases unmatched to any gene: 4.

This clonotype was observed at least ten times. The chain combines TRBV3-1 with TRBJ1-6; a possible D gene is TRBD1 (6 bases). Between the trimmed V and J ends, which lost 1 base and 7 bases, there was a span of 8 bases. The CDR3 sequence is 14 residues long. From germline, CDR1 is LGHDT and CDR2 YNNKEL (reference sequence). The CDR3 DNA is TGTGCCAGCAGCCAAGTAGGGGGAAATTCACCCCTCCACTTT. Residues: CASSQVGGNSPLHF.

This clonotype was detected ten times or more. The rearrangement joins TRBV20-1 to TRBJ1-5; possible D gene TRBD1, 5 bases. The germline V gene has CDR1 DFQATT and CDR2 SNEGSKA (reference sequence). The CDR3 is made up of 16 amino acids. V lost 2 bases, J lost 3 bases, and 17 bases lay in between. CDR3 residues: CSARSSGSGNNQPQHF. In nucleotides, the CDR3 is TGCAGTGCTAGATCATCAGGGTCGGGAAACAATCAGCCCCAGCATTTT.